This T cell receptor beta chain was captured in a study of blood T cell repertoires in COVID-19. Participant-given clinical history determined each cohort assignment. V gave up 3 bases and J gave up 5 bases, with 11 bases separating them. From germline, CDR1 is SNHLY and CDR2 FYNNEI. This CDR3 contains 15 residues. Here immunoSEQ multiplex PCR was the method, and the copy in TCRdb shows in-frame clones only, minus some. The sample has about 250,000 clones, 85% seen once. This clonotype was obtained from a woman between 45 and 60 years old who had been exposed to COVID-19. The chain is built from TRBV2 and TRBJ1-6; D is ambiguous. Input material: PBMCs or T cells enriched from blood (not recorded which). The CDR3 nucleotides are TGTGCCAGCAGTGATCTGCCGTCGGATAATTCACCCCTCCACTTT. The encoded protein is CASSDLPSDNSPLHF.